This T cell receptor (beta chain) was recovered during a study of T cells in Graves' hyperthyroidism and ophthalmopathy. This clonotype was detected many times. RNA transcripts were the template for amplifying TCR beta CDR3 regions. With the HTBI primer set, the TCR CDR3 went through a first round of RT-PCR. TCRdb re-analysed the multiplex PCR reads in MiXCR, keeping a single row per CDR3 protein. The sample has approximately 530,000 distinct CDR3 sequences, about 20% seen once. Looked up from germline, CDR1 is MNHEY and CDR2 is SMNVEV (reference sequence). This CDR3 contains 18 residues. Trimming at V came to 0 bases and at J to 0 bases, leaving 7 bases not matched to a gene.

Sequenced material: blood. The chain links TRBV27 to TRBJ2-5; 10 nucleotides line up with TRBD2. The TCR originated in a man aged 35-49 years with Graves' ophthalmopathy. The chain's CDR3 is CASSLSGLAKKYQETQYF. CDR3 nucleotide sequence: TGTGCCAGCAGTTTATCGGGACTAGCGAAAAAGTACCAAGAGACCCAGTACTTC.